This TCR gamma chain was recorded in a study of gamma delta lymphoproliferative disorders and STAT genes. Whole-study context: At least 50 ng of genomic DNA went into each LymphoTrack Dx TCRG Assay library.

The CDR3 length is 10 residues. Germline-derived CDR1 and CDR2 are VENAVY and YDSYNSRV. TCRdb re-processed the multiplex PCR reads via CATT. Of roughly 2,500 gamma-chain clones listed, less than 20% are singletons. As for this clone: No antigen is known for it. Other DNA sequences in the same sample also yield this CDR3.

Sequencing used genomic DNA taken from PBMCs of patients and controls. The study's findings and limits: Patient-control comparisons may be limited by differing T cell maturation stages.

Called V gene: TRGV8; the J gene was not called. This TCR came from a human donor with gamma-delta T-cell large granular lymphocyte leukemia. Material for sequencing was blood. CDR3 nucleotide sequence: TGTGCCACCTGGGATGGGAAGAAACTCTTC. Protein sequence: CATWDGKKLF.